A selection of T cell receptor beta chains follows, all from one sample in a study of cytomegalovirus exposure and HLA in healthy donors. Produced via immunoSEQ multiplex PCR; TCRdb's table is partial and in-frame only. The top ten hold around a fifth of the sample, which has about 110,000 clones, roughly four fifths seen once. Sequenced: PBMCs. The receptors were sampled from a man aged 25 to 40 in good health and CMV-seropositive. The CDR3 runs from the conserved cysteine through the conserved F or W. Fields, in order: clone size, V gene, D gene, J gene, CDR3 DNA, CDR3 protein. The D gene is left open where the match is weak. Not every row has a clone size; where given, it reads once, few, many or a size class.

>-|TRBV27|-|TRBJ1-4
TGTGCCAGCAGACTTGTGAGTGCAACTAATGAAAAACTGTTTTTT
CASRLVSATNEKLFF
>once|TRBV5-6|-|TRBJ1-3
TGTGCCAGCAGCTTGACCCGCGGGACTGGAAACACCATATATTTT
CASSLTRGTGNTIYF
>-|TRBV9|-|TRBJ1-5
TGTGCCAGCAGCGCGCGGGGGCGGAATCAGCCCCAGCATTTT
CASSARGRNQPQHF
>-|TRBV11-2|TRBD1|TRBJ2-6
TGTGCCAGCAGCTTAGCTTACGGACAGGGAGGAAAAGGGGCCAACGTCCTGACTTTC
CASSLAYGQGGKGANVLTF
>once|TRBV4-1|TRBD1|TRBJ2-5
TGCGCCAGCAGCTCAATGAACAGGGGGCGCGGAATTAAGACCCAGTACTTC
CASSSMNRGRGIKTQYF
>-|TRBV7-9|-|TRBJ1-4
TGTGCCAGCAGCCAGGGAGGGGAAAAACTGTTTTTT
CASSQGGEKLFF
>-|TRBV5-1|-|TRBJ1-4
TGCGCCAGCACGGCGGGGCCTAATGAAAAACTGTTTTTT
CASTAGPNEKLFF
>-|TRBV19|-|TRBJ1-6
TGTGCCAGTACCCTGGGACTAATGAATTCACCCCTCCACTTT
CASTLGLMNSPLHF
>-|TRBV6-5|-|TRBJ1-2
TGTGCCAGCAGACCTGGACAGACCCTCTATGGCTACACCTTC
CASRPGQTLYGYTF
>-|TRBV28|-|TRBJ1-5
TGTGCCAGCAGTTTATTGGAGAGCAATCAGCCCCAGCATTTT
CASSLLESNQPQHF
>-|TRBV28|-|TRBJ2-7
TGTGCCAGCAGTTTGATAGGGGGTCAATACGAGCAGTACTTC
CASSLIGGQYEQYF
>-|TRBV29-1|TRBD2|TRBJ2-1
TGCAGCGTTGAATATCTAGGACTAAGGAGGACTAGCGGGATCCCGGGGGAGCAGTTCTTC
CSVEYLGLRRTSGIPGEQFF
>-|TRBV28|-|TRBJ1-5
TGTGCCAGCACTTTCGGAGGACGGGTTTATCAGCCCCAGCATTTT
CASTFGGRVYQPQHF
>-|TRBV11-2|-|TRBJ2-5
TGTGCCAGCAGCTTATCGTACAGTAGTCAAGAGACCCAGTACTTC
CASSLSYSSQETQYF
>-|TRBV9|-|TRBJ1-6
TGTGCCAGCAGCGTAGCTTCGAGACAGGCCCCCAATTCACCCCTCCACTTT
CASSVASRQAPNSPLHF
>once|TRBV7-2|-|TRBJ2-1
TGTGCCAGCAGCTTTTCCGTATTCTACAATGAGCAGTTCTTC
CASSFSVFYNEQFF
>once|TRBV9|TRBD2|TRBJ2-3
TGTGCCAGCAGCGTACTAGCGGGGCCGGGGGATACGCAGTATTTT
CASSVLAGPGDTQYF
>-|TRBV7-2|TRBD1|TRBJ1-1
TGTGCCAGCAGCTTACGTGTAGGGGGCAGGGCTGAAGCTTTCTTT
CASSLRVGGRAEAFF
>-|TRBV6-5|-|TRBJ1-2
TGTGCCAGCAGCCTGACAGTCCATTCTAACTATGGCTACACCTTC
CASSLTVHSNYGYTF
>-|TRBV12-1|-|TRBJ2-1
TGTGCCAGCAGCACCCACTTAGCGGGAGGCCCTTACAATGAGCAGTTCTTC
CASSTHLAGGPYNEQFF
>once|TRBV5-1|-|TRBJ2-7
TGCGCCAGCAGCGCGGGACCAGCCTACGAGCAGTACTTC
CASSAGPAYEQYF
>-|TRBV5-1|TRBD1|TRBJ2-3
TGCGCCAGCAGCTTCGGACAGGGGAGCAGAACAGATACGCAGTATTTT
CASSFGQGSRTDTQYF
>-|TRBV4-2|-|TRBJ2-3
TGTGCCAGCAGCCCGTGGCGGGACTTCACAGATACGCAGTATTTT
CASSPWRDFTDTQYF
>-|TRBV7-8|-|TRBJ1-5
TGTGCCAGCAGCCCCACCCGGAGGAGCAATCAGCCCCAGCATTTT
CASSPTRRSNQPQHF
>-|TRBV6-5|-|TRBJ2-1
TGTGCCAGCAGACCCGGACTCTACAATGAGCAGTTCTTC
CASRPGLYNEQFF
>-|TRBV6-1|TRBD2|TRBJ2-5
TGTGCCAGCAACCCGGGGGGGTGGGAGACCCAGTACTTC
CASNPGGWETQYF
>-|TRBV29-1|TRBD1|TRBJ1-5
TGCAGCGTCGGGACAGGGGCTAGCAATCAGCCCCAGCATTTT
CSVGTGASNQPQHF
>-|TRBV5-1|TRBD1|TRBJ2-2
TGCGCCAGCAGCGCAGGACAGGCCGGGACCGGGGAGCCGTTTTTT
CASSAGQAGTGEPFF
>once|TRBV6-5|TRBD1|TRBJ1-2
TGTGCCAGCACCAAGAACAGGGGGAGAGGAGGCTACACCTTC
CASTKNRGRGGYTF
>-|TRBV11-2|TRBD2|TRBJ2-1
TGTGCCAGCAGCTTACCAGCGGGAGCCTACAATGAGCAGTTCTTC
CASSLPAGAYNEQFF
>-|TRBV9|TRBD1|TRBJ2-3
TGTGCCAGCAGCGCCAGACAGGGGGCCAGCACAGATACGCAGTATTTT
CASSARQGASTDTQYF
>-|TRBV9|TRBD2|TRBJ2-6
TGTGCCAGCAGCGTAGGAAGCGGGGGAGTCTCTGGGGCCAACGTCCTGACTTTC
CASSVGSGGVSGANVLTF
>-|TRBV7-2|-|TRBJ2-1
TGTGCCAGCAGCCCACGGAGCAATGAGCAGTTCTTC
CASSPRSNEQFF
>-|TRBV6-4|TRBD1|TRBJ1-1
TGTGCCAGCAGAAGAACAGGGGACAACACTGAAGCTTTCTTT
CASRRTGDNTEAFF
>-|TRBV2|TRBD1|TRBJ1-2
TGTGCCAGCAATGAACAGGGGGATTTTGGCTACACCTTC
CASNEQGDFGYTF
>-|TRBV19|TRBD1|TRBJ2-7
TGTGCCAGTAGTTGGGCTGACAGGGGGTACGAGCAGTACTTC
CASSWADRGYEQYF
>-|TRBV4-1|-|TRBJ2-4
TGCGCCAGCAGCCCACCTTATTGGCTAGCCAAAAACATTCAGTACTTC
CASSPPYWLAKNIQYF
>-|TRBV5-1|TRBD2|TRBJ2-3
TGCGCCAGCAGCTTGGCGGTAGCGGGGGATACGCAGTATTTT
CASSLAVAGDTQYF
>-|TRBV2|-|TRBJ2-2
TGTGCCAGCATCCAGGGCTTGAACACCGGGGAGCTGTTTTTT
CASIQGLNTGELFF
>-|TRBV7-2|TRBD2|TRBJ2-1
TGTGCCAGCAGCTTAGCACTAGCGGCCTACAATGAGCAGTTCTTC
CASSLALAAYNEQFF
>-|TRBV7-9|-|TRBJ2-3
TGTGCCAGCAGCCGCGTGGGCACAGATACGCAGTATTTT
CASSRVGTDTQYF
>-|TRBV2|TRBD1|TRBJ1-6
TGTGCCAGCCGCATTAATATCGACAGGGGAGCTTCACCCCTCCACTTT
CASRINIDRGASPLHF
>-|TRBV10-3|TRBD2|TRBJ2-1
TGTGCCATCAGCGGCGGGGGGGTCAGCTCCTACAATGAGCAGTTCTTC
CAISGGGVSSYNEQFF
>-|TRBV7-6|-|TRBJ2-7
TGTGCCAGCAGCTTAGGATGGGGCGCAGAGCGATCCTACGAGCAGTACTTC
CASSLGWGAERSYEQYF
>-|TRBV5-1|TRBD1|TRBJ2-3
TGCGCCAGCAGCCGGTTAATGGGACAGGGGGCCGGAGATACGCAGTATTTT
CASSRLMGQGAGDTQYF
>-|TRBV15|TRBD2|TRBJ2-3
TGTGCCACCAGCTGGGGGGACTACACAGATACGCAGTATTTT
CATSWGDYTDTQYF
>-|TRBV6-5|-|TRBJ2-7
TGTGCCAGCAGTGGCGGGGTTCGGCACGAGCAGTACTTC
CASSGGVRHEQYF
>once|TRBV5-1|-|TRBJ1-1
TGCGCCAGCAGCTTGGAACGAGGGGGGGGGATGAAGACTGAAGCTTTCTTT
CASSLERGGGMKTEAFF
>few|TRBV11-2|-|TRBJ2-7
TGTGCCAGCAGCAAAGGCCGGGGGACCCCTTACGAGCAGTACTTC
CASSKGRGTPYEQYF
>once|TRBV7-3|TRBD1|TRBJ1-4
TGTGCCAGCAGCTCGGACAGGGGGGGGAAACTGTTTTTT
CASSSDRGGKLFF
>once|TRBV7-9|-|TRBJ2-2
TGTGCCAGCAGCCTATCCTTCAGGGGCACCGGGGAGCTGTTTTTT
CASSLSFRGTGELFF
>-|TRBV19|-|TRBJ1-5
TGTGCCAGTAGCGAGATCTCACTTAAGCAATATAGCAATCAGCCCCAGCATTTT
CASSEISLKQYSNQPQHF